This T cell receptor beta chain is from a study of long-term antiretroviral therapy in people with HIV. Investigators performed immunoSEQ version v3.0 at survey level. Here immunoSEQ multiplex PCR was the method, and the copy in TCRdb shows in-frame clones only, minus some. The data contain 20,000 to 25,000 clones, nearly 90% of them singletons. Germline CDR1 is KGHSH and CDR2 is LQKENI. The germline V and J ends were trimmed by 0 bases and 8 bases, with 8 bases remaining between them. This CDR3 is built from 13 residues. The V and J genes are TRBV18 and TRBJ2-1; maybe TRBD2 (5 bases). Material: unsorted PBMCs, obtained 0.6 years after starting antiretroviral therapy. The clonotype originates from a man aged 60 to 75 with HIV. CDR3 in amino acids: CASSPPGEDEQFF. The CDR3 nucleotides are TGTGCCAGCTCACCACCGGGAGAGGATGAGCAGTTCTTC. The whole variable domain, filled in from reference TRBV18 and TRBJ2-1, reads NAGVMQNPRHLVRRRGQEARLRCSPMKGHSHVYWYRQLPEEGLKFMVYLQKENIIDESGMPKERFSAEFPKEGPSILRIQQVVRGDSAAYFCASSPPGEDEQFFGPGTRLTVL.